The clone carrying this TCR beta chain has a count of ten or more. This specimen belongs to a study of T cells in Graves' hyperthyroidism and ophthalmopathy. The CDR3 consists of 14 residues. The junction had 5 bases not matched to a gene; V was cut back by 3 bases and J by 5 bases. Germline V CDR1 and CDR2: SNHLY, FYNNEI. The investigators amplified TCR beta CDR3 regions from RNA transcripts. Using the HTBI primer set, a first-round RT-PCR was run on the TCR CDR3. Using its own MiXCR run on the multiplex PCR reads, TCRdb lists one record per CDR3 protein. Of fewer than 600,000 distinct CDR3 sequences listed, approximately 15% are singletons.

Sequencing input: blood. The chain uses TRBV2 and TRBJ2-5, with 8 bases aligning to TRBD1. This TCR was sampled from a young woman with Graves' hyperthyroidism. The CDR3 spells CASSDRTGRETQYF. CDR3 coding DNA: TGTGCCAGCAGTGATAGGACAGGGAGGGAGACCCAGTACTTC.